The 27 T cell receptor beta chains below come from one sample, sequenced in a study of identifying expanded T cells in peripheral blood. Assay: immunoSEQ multiplex PCR; the TCRdb copy retains only in-frame clones and omits some. Of about 130,000 clones detected, 75% to 90% appear once; the ten largest clones hold approximately 8%. The sequenced sample consisted of blood. The receptor source for this set is a person aged 18-70 years in good health.

The CDR3: CASRRTAALTF. CDR3 bases: TGTGCCAGCAGAAGGACAGCCGCCCTCACCTTC. This chain joins TRBV5-6 and TRBJ1-2; perhaps TRBD1 as D (6 bases). V lost 5 bases and J 13 bases, leaving 15 bases between the germline ends. The CDR3 is 11 amino acids. Germline assignment: CDR1 SGHDT and CDR2 YYEEEE.

The CDR3 region has the DNA TGTGCCAGCAGGGGACAGAACAATCAGCCCCAGCATTTT. Encoded protein: CASRGQNNQPQHF. The rearrangement joins TRBV6-1 to TRBJ1-5; TRBD1 matches 7 bases. Trimming cost V 6 bases and J 3 bases; bases outside gene matches: 2. From germline, CDR1 is MNHNS and CDR2 SASEGT. CDR3 length equals 13 residues.

J is TRBJ1-5 and V is TRBV23-1, with a possible D match to TRBD1 (5 bases). TRBV23-1 is assigned to the ORF class and has an uncertain function. The germline V and J ends were trimmed by 0 bases and 5 bases, with 14 bases remaining between them. The CDR3 is 16 residues long. This chain's CDR3 is CASSQSVQGRDQPQHF. The CDR3 DNA reads as TGCGCCAGCAGTCAATCAGTGCAGGGCCGCGATCAGCCCCAGCATTTT.

This clone has a handful of counts. J is TRBJ2-2 and V is TRBV27; 9 nucleotides match TRBD1. With V trimmed by 4 bases and J by 6 bases, 6 bases remained unmatched. The CDR3 runs 15 residues. Germline V gene sequence: CDR1 MNHEY, CDR2 SMNVEV (reference sequence). The CDR3 sequence is CASSSRDRVPGELFF. The CDR3 DNA is TGTGCCAGCAGTTCCCGGGACAGGGTGCCCGGGGAGCTGTTTTTT.

The rearrangement links TRBV5-1 to TRBJ2-1; tentative D call: TRBD2 (6 bases). Per germline, CDR1 SGHRS and CDR2 YFSETQ. The CDR3 contains 15 residues. V was trimmed by 1 base and J by 0 bases, leaving 8 bases between them. CDR3 nucleotides: TGCGCCAGCAGCTTGATAGCGGACTCCTACAATGAGCAGTTCTTC. Translated: CASSLIADSYNEQFF.

As for this clone: One junction end disagrees with the germline gene, perhaps due to a read error. This chain connects TRBV6-5 to TRBJ2-3; D call uncertain. Germline CDR1 is MNHEY and CDR2 is SVGAGI. This CDR3 contains 14 residues. The CDR3 sequence: CAGSYSGPPDTQYF. The DNA of the CDR3 is TGTGCCGGCAGTTACTCGGGCCCCCCCGATACGCAGTATTTT.

V gene TRBV6-5 combines with J gene TRBJ2-2; TRBD1 is a possible D gene (6 bases). Trimming shortened V by 6 bases and J by 4 bases, and 12 bases separated the two germline ends. Germline-derived CDR1 and CDR2 are MNHEY and SVGAGI. The CDR3 loop spans 14 amino acids. For the CDR3, the DNA is TGTGCCAGCAGGATCAGGGGTGGCACCGGGGAGCTGTTTTTT. Its protein is CASRIRGGTGELFF.

V is TRBV19 and J is TRBJ1-5; D is ambiguous. The V end lost 0 bases, the J end lost 7 bases, and 10 bases lay between the germline ends. Germline-derived CDR1 and CDR2 are LNHDA and SQIVND (reference sequence). This CDR3 comprises 14 residues. Written as DNA, the CDR3 is TGTGCCAGTAGTATAGATCCCCAAAGACAGCCCCAGCATTTT. Protein product: CASSIDPQRQPQHF.

The chain joins TRBV27 to TRBJ1-1; D perhaps matches TRBD1 (5 bases). V lost 2 bases to trimming and J lost 1 base, with 8 bases between them. Germline V gene data show CDR1 as MNHEY and CDR2 as SMNVEV (reference sequence). This CDR3 comprises 14 residues. As DNA, the CDR3 is TGTGCCAGCAGTTTACAGGGATCGAACACTGAAGCTTTCTTT. It specifies CASSLQGSNTEAFF.

The chain has TRBV5-1 and TRBJ1-1; 10 bases line up with TRBD1. Germline trimming cut 0 bases from V and 5 bases from J; bases unmatched to any gene: 10. Per the germline V gene, CDR1 is SGHRS and CDR2 is YFSETQ. CDR3 length: 17 amino acids. The CDR3 nucleotides are TGCGCCAGCAGCTTGGCCTTCGGGACAGGGGCAGGTACTGAAGCTTTCTTT. This sequence encodes CASSLAFGTGAGTEAFF.

This chain joins TRBV5-1 and TRBJ1-4; 7 positions match TRBD1. The germline CDR1 and CDR2 sequences are SGHRS and YFSETQ. The CDR3 has 14 residues. Trimming at V came to 0 bases and at J to 4 bases, leaving 0 bases not matched to a gene. The CDR3 protein is CASSLDRGNEKLFF. CDR3 DNA: TGCGCCAGCAGCTTGGACAGGGGTAATGAAAAACTGTTTTTT.

V usage is TRBV14 and J usage is TRBJ2-7; D ambiguous. From germline, CDR1 is SGHDN and CDR2 FVKESK. V was pared by 0 bases and J by 4 bases, with 7 bases between. The CDR3 covers 13 residues. CDR3 protein: CASSQDRDYEQYF. The DNA for the CDR3 is TGTGCCAGCAGCCAAGATCGAGATTACGAGCAGTACTTC.

V gene TRBV5-1 combines with J gene TRBJ1-4; D unresolved. Germline values: CDR1 SGHRS, CDR2 YFSETQ. V lost 4 bases to trimming and J lost 6 bases, with 16 bases between them. The CDR3 runs 15 residues. CDR3 coding DNA: TGCGCCAGCAGCCCGGACGCGGCCGGGGATGAAAAACTGTTTTTT. Translating gives CASSPDAAGDEKLFF.

The rearrangement uses TRBV7-2 and TRBJ2-3; tentative D call: TRBD2 (6 bases). Trimming took off 3 bases at V and 7 bases at J, with 17 bases between the two ends. Germline CDR1 SGHTA, CDR2 FQGNSA. The CDR3 length is 15 residues. Here the CDR3 DNA reads TGTGCCAGCAGCTTGTTGGGGCGGGATAAGAATACGCAGTATTTT. It yields the protein CASSLLGRDKNTQYF.

The CDR3 sequence: CASRRVAQGSYEQYF. The CDR3 DNA reads TGTGCCAGCAGGAGGGTGGCGCAGGGATCCTACGAGCAGTACTTC. The chain has TRBV27 and TRBJ2-7, with D perhaps being TRBD1 or TRBD2 (5 bases each). The V end was cut by 6 bases, the J end by 1 base, with 16 bases between. This CDR3 has 15 amino acids. The germline V gene has CDR1 MNHEY and CDR2 SMNVEV (reference sequence).

V is TRBV5-1 and J is TRBJ2-1, with D maybe TRBD2 (5 bases). The CDR3 has 16 amino acids. Looked up from germline, CDR1 is SGHRS and CDR2 is YFSETQ. The V end lost 4 bases, the J end lost 0 bases, and 14 bases lay between the germline ends. For the CDR3, the DNA is TGCGCCAGCAGCCCCCCGGCGGGCAGCTCCTACAATGAGCAGTTCTTC. It encodes CASSPPAGSSYNEQFF. Based on the CDR3 plus reference TRBV5-1 and TRBJ2-1, the full variable domain is KAGVTQTPRYLIKTRGQQVTLSCSPISGHRSVSWYQQTPGQGLQFLFEYFSETQRNKGNFPGRFSGRQFSNSRSEMNVSTLELGDSALYLCASSPPAGSSYNEQFFGPGTRLTVL.

The chain is built from TRBV30 and TRBJ2-1; D is undetermined. V lost 0 bases to trimming and J lost 5 bases, with 5 bases between them. The CDR3 has 12 amino acids. Germline loops: CDR1 GTSNPN, CDR2 SVGIG (reference sequence). CDR3 DNA sequence: TGTGCCTGGAGTGTGGGGAACAATGAGCAGTTCTTC. It yields the protein CAWSVGNNEQFF.

This clone was recorded a few times. V and J are TRBV9 and TRBJ1-2; 8 bases agree with TRBD1. The germline gives CDR1 SGDLS, CDR2 YYNGEE. Trimming at V came to 4 bases and at J to 5 bases, leaving 4 bases not matched to a gene. CDR3 length equals 13 residues. The CDR3 nucleotides read TGTGCCAGCAGCCCCAGGGGGCAGTATGGCTACACCTTC. Residues: CASSPRGQYGYTF.

V gene TRBV19 combines with J gene TRBJ2-1, with D tentatively TRBD1 or TRBD2 (5 bases each). Germline V gene data show CDR1 as LNHDA and CDR2 as SQIVND (reference sequence). V was cut by 2 bases and J by 6 bases, with 14 bases left in between. This CDR3 comprises 15 residues. The CDR3 DNA sequence: TGTGCCAGTAGTATAAGTTGGGGCAGCGGCAATGAGCAGTTCTTC. Its translation is CASSISWGSGNEQFF.

The genes are TRBV5-5 and TRBJ2-7, with D perhaps matching TRBD2 (5 bases). The CDR3 has 16 amino acids. Deletions cut 4 bases from V and 0 bases from J, with 17 bases between. Germline V gives CDR1 SGHKS, CDR2 YYEKEE (reference sequence). The CDR3 region has the DNA TGTGCCAGCAGCCGGGTGCGGGCCCAGAGCTCCTACGAGCAGTACTTC. It specifies CASSRVRAQSSYEQYF.

The chain employs TRBV6-4 and TRBJ2-3, with D possibly TRBD1 on 5 matching bases. Trimming cost V 3 bases and J 0 bases, with 7 bases left between them. Per germline, CDR1 MRHNA and CDR2 SNTAGT. CDR3 size: 14 residues. CDR3 nucleotide sequence: TGTGCCAGCAGTGAAACAGGTAGCACAGATACGCAGTATTTT. The encoded protein is CASSETGSTDTQYF.

The V gene is TRBV11-3, the J gene TRBJ2-1; the match to TRBD1 covers 7 bases. This CDR3 has 14 amino acids. The germline gives CDR1 SGHNT, CDR2 YENEEA. Unmatched junction bases numbered 3, after V lost 5 bases and J lost 2 bases. This chain's CDR3 is CASSPGTAYNEQFF. DNA for the CDR3: TGTGCCAGCAGCCCAGGGACAGCCTACAATGAGCAGTTCTTC.

DNA for the CDR3: TGTGCCAGTATCCTCGGTGGGGTGAACACTGAAGCTTTCTTT. Translated, it gives CASILGGVNTEAFF. The J gene is TRBJ1-1, the V gene TRBV19; D is unclear. The ends were cut back, 7 bases at V and 0 bases at J, with 12 bases in the middle. The length of the CDR3 is 14 residues. CDR1 and CDR2 (germline): LNHDA, SQIVND (reference sequence).

The CDR3 sequence is CASSFSVTSYEQYF. CDR3 in DNA: TGTGCCAGCAGTTTTTCAGTAACCTCCTACGAGCAGTACTTC. This chain joins TRBV27 and TRBJ2-7, with D unclear. CDR1 and CDR2 from the germline V gene are MNHEY and SMNVEV (reference sequence). This CDR3 region has 14 residues. V was shortened by 3 bases and J by 0 bases, with 9 bases between the two germline ends.

This sequence joins TRBV4-2 and TRBJ1-1; no clear D gene. CDR1 LGHNA and CDR2 YNFKEQ come from the germline V gene. Trimming left V 0 bases short and J 0 bases short, with 8 bases between. This CDR3 comprises 15 residues. DNA of the CDR3: TGTGCCAGCAGCCAAGATTCCAGCCTGAACACTGAAGCTTTCTTT. It codes for CASSQDSSLNTEAFF.

The genes are TRBV29-1 and TRBJ2-3, with D tentatively TRBD2 (5 bases). Per germline, CDR1 SQVTM and CDR2 ANQGSEA. This CDR3 has 13 amino acids. Trimming stripped 3 bases from V and 0 bases from J, with 7 bases between. The CDR3 nucleotides are TGCAGCGTTGATGAGGGTAGCACAGATACGCAGTATTTT. Translated: CSVDEGSTDTQYF.

This chain joins TRBV5-4 and TRBJ1-2; possible D gene TRBD1, 5 bases. Germline V gene data show CDR1 as SGHNT and CDR2 as YYREEE (reference sequence). The CDR3 length is 14 residues. The V gene lost 0 bases and the J gene lost 5 bases, with 11 bases spanning the gap. CDR3 in amino acids: CASSLGQGEYGYTF. CDR3 in DNA: TGTGCCAGCAGCTTGGGGCAGGGAGAATATGGCTACACCTTC.